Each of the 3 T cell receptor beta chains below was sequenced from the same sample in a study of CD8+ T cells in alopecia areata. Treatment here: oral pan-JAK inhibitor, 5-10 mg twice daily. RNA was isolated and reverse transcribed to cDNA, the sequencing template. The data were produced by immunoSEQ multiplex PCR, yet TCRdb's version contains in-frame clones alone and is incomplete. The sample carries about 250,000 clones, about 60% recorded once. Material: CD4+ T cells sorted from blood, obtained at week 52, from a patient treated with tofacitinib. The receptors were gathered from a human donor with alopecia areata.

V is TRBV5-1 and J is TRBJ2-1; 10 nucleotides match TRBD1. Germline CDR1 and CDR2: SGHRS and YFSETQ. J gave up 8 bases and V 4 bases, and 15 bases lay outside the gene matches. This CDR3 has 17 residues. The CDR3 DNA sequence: TGCGCCAGCAGCCTAGCTCGTGGGGACAGGGGTGGCGATGAGCAGTTCTTC. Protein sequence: CASSLARGDRGGDEQFF.

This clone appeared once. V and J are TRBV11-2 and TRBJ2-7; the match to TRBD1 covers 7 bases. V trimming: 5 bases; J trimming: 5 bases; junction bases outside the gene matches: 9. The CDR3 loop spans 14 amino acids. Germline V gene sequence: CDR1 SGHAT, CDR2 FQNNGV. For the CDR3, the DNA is TGTGCCAGCAGCGTACGTGGGACAGTGGACGAGCAGTACTTC. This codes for CASSVRGTVDEQYF.

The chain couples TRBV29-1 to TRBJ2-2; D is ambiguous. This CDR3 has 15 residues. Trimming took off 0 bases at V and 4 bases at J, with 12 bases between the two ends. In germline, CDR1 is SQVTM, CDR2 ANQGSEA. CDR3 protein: CSVEDTGSGTGELFF. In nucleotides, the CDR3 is TGCAGCGTTGAAGATACGGGTTCGGGCACCGGGGAGCTGTTTTTT.